Following are 23 T cell receptor beta chains from one sample sequenced in a study of T cells in localized non-small cell lung cancer. Using immunoSEQ multiplex PCR, the repertoire was profiled, and TCRdb retains in-frame clones only, with some absent. The sample lists about 39,000 clones, 70% to 80% occurring once. Source: PBMCs, taken before any cancer treatment. The receptors originated from a woman aged 35 to 70 with stage II squamous cell lung carcinoma.

On this clone itself: This CDR3 is also generated by other DNA sequences in the sample. V and J are TRBV27 and TRBJ1-1; D is unresolved. This CDR3 has 12 amino acids. With 6 bases removed from V and 1 base from J, the gap between germline ends came to 6 bases. The germline V gene has CDR1 MNHEY and CDR2 SMNVEV (reference sequence). The CDR3 here is CASRRTNTEAFF. In nucleotides, the CDR3 is TGTGCCAGCAGACGGACGAACACTGAAGCTTTCTTT.

The chain has TRBV27 and TRBJ2-1; no reliable D call. From germline, CDR1 is MNHEY and CDR2 SMNVEV (reference sequence). V gave up 6 bases and J gave up 4 bases, with 4 bases separating them. The CDR3 extends over 11 amino acids. In DNA form, the CDR3 reads TGTGCCAGCAGGTCTTACAATGAGCAGTTCTTC. Its protein is CASRSYNEQFF.

V gene TRBV29-1 combines with J gene TRBJ2-7; 10 positions agree with TRBD1. V was clipped by 6 bases and J by 0 bases; unmatched bases: 5. The CDR3 covers 14 residues. Germline CDR1 SQVTM, CDR2 ANQGSEA. The CDR3 bases are TGCAGCGTACAGGGACAGGGGAGCTCCTACGAGCAGTACTTC. Translation: CSVQGQGSSYEQYF.

V and J are TRBV20-1 and TRBJ2-7; D may correspond to TRBD1 or TRBD2 (5 bases each). CDR1 is DFQATT and CDR2 is SNEGSKA in the germline V gene (reference sequence). The V end was cut by 1 base, the J end by 9 bases, with 10 bases between. The CDR3 length is 11 residues. Here the CDR3 reads CSARVGARQYF. The CDR3 bases are TGCAGTGCTAGAGTCGGGGCGAGGCAGTACTTC.

The chain couples TRBV15 to TRBJ1-2; D gene uncertain. CDR3 length: 12 amino acids. Germline V lookup: CDR1 LNHNV, CDR2 YYDKDF (reference sequence). The ends were cut back, 5 bases at V and 7 bases at J, with 11 bases in the middle. CDR3 region: CATSRDRAGYTF. CDR3 sequence (DNA): TGTGCCACCAGCCGGGATCGGGCTGGCTACACCTTC.

Here the CDR3 reads CASSLQGAQNEQYV. The CDR3 region has the DNA TGTGCCAGCAGTTTACAGGGGGCGCAGAACGAGCAGTACGTC. The chain recombines TRBV28 with TRBJ2-7, with 8 nucleotides matching TRBD1. The ends lost 2 bases at V and 5 bases at J; junction bases unmatched: 5. There are 14 residues in the CDR3. Germline V CDR1 and CDR2: MDHEN, SYDVKM.

The chain recombines TRBV7-8 with TRBJ1-2; D gene uncertain. This CDR3 comprises 14 residues. Germline V gives CDR1 SGHVS, CDR2 FQNEAQ. V dropped 1 base and J dropped 7 bases, with 13 bases sitting between them. This chain's CDR3 is CASSLESTVSGYTF. The CDR3 nucleotides read TGTGCCAGCAGCTTAGAATCGACGGTTTCTGGCTACACCTTC.

This rearrangement joins TRBV14 to TRBJ1-2, with 7 nucleotides matching TRBD1. This CDR3 contains 14 residues. CDR1 SGHDN and CDR2 FVKESK come from the germline V gene. Germline trimming cut 1 base from V and 6 bases from J; bases unmatched to any gene: 5. In nucleotides, the CDR3 is TGTGCCAGCAGCCAAGGGAGGGGGCTGAATGGCTACACCTTC. This encodes CASSQGRGLNGYTF.

The V call is TRBV19, the J call TRBJ1-1; D is uncertain. This CDR3 region has 11 residues. With 3 bases removed from V and 7 bases from J, the gap between germline ends came to 6 bases. Germline CDR1 is LNHDA and CDR2 is SQIVND (reference sequence). The CDR3, as DNA: TGTGCCAGTAGTATCACGGGTGAAGCTTTCTTT. This translates into CASSITGEAFF.

Concerning this clone itself: No DNA is shown, since the ends of the CDR3 on it are uncertain; the CDR3 is the one TCRdb lists. The rearrangement links TRBV28 to TRBJ2-3. Ends included, the CDR3 has 17 residues. Per germline, CDR1 MDHEN and CDR2 SYDVKM. The CDR3: CASSFVWERARTDTQYF.

The rearrangement joins TRBV7-9 to TRBJ2-3; 7 bases match TRBD1. Germline V gene data show CDR1 as SEHNR and CDR2 as FQNEAQ (reference sequence). The CDR3 is 16 residues long. J lost 6 bases, V lost 1 base, and 10 bases had no gene match. CDR3: CASSLVWQGDSDTQYF. Here the CDR3 DNA reads TGTGCCAGCAGCTTAGTATGGCAGGGGGATTCGGATACGCAGTATTTT.

The J gene is TRBJ2-1, the V gene TRBV11-3, with 9 bases matching TRBD2. This CDR3 is 19 amino acids long. V shed 5 bases, J shed 2 bases, and the junction held 16 bases outside the gene matches. CDR1 and CDR2 (germline): SGHNT, YENEEA. The CDR3 sequence: CASSNTQDPSGTAYNEQFF. The CDR3 coding sequence is TGTGCCAGCAGCAACACCCAGGACCCTAGCGGGACCGCCTACAATGAGCAGTTCTTC.

This clone was found once. The chain uses TRBV6-5 and TRBJ2-7; 8 nucleotides line up with TRBD1. Germline V gives CDR1 MNHEY, CDR2 SVGAGI. This CDR3 is built from 15 residues. Trimming took 4 bases from V and 3 from J; bases not matched to a gene: 8. For the CDR3, the DNA is TGTGCCAGCAGTTTCACCAATACAGGGGGCTACGAGCAGTACTTC. It codes for CASSFTNTGGYEQYF.

The rearrangement joins TRBV19 to TRBJ1-5; TRBD1 is a possible D gene (5 bases). The CDR3 contains 14 residues. Trimming took off 3 bases at V and 6 bases at J, with 12 bases between the two ends. CDR1 LNHDA and CDR2 SQIVND come from the germline V gene (reference sequence). CDR3 in DNA: TGTGCCAGTAGTATCACAGGTGTAGGTCAGCCCCAGCATTTT. Its translation is CASSITGVGQPQHF. The complete variable domain, with remaining parts taken from reference TRBV19 and TRBJ1-5, reads DGGITQSPKYLFRKEGQNVTLSCEQNLNHDAMYWYRQDPGQGLRLIYYSQIVNDFQKGDIAEGYSVSREKKESFPLTVTSAQKNPTAFYLCASSITGVGQPQHFGDGTRLSIL.

V and J are TRBV6-5 and TRBJ1-4, with 8 bases matching TRBD1. Germline V lookup: CDR1 MNHEY, CDR2 SVGAGI. The V segment lost 2 bases and the J segment 7 bases; nucleotides outside the gene matches: 6. The CDR3 runs to 15 residues. The CDR3 DNA is TGTGCCAGCAGTTACCAGGGGGCGCGTAGTGAAAAACTGTTTTTT. The encoded protein is CASSYQGARSEKLFF.

V and J are TRBV19 and TRBJ2-7; D is unclear. Trimming took off 5 bases at V and 0 bases at J, with 11 bases between the two ends. The germline V gene encodes CDR1 LNHDA and CDR2 SQIVND (reference sequence). The CDR3 runs to 14 residues. In DNA, the CDR3 is TGTGCCAGTAGTTCGCAGCCGCTCTCCTACGAGCAGTACTTC. Translated, it gives CASSSQPLSYEQYF. Combining the CDR3 with reference TRBV19 and TRBJ2-7 gives the whole variable domain DGGITQSPKYLFRKEGQNVTLSCEQNLNHDAMYWYRQDPGQGLRLIYYSQIVNDFQKGDIAEGYSVSREKKESFPLTVTSAQKNPTAFYLCASSSQPLSYEQYFGPGTRLTVT.

This clone appeared a single time. This chain joins TRBV6-1 and TRBJ2-7; tentative D call: TRBD1 (5 bases). Germline CDR1 MNHNS, CDR2 SASEGT. This CDR3 comprises 13 residues. Trimming took off 6 bases at V and 2 bases at J, with 11 bases between the two ends. The CDR3 region is CASRRTQPYEQYF. Here the CDR3 DNA reads TGTGCCAGCAGGAGGACACAACCCTACGAGCAGTACTTC.

The CDR3 bases are TGTGCCAGCAGCCCAGTAGGCCAATCTAGCGGGTGGTACAATGAGCAGTTCTTC. Amino acids: CASSPVGQSSGWYNEQFF. This chain joins TRBV7-2 and TRBJ2-1; TRBD2 matches at 8 bases. V trimming: 5 bases; J trimming: 4 bases; junction bases outside the gene matches: 16. This CDR3 is 18 amino acids long. Germline V CDR1 and CDR2: SGHTA, FQGNSA.

V and J are TRBV18 and TRBJ2-5; tentatively, D is TRBD2 (5 bases). Germline V gene lookup returns CDR1 KGHSH and CDR2 LQKENI. The V end was cut by 1 base, the J end by 4 bases, with 13 bases between. The CDR3 sequence is 15 residues long. The CDR3 DNA reads as TGTGCCAGCTCACCACGCGGGCTCCGGGGAGAGACCCAGTACTTC. Its translation is CASSPRGLRGETQYF.

This clone showed up just a few times. The chain carries TRBV7-9 and TRBJ1-5; unclear D gene. Germline assignment: CDR1 SEHNR and CDR2 FQNEAQ (reference sequence). V was shortened by 2 bases and J by 4 bases, with 3 bases between the two germline ends. This CDR3 is 12 amino acids long. The CDR3 loop is CASSLPNQPQHF. In DNA form, the CDR3 reads TGTGCCAGCAGCTTACCAAATCAGCCCCAGCATTTT. Drawing the rest from reference TRBV7-9 and TRBJ1-5, the complete variable domain is DTGVSQNPRHKITKRGQNVTFRCDPISEHNRLYWYRQTLGQGPEFLTYFQNEAQLEKSRLLSDRFSAERPKGSFSTLEIQRTEQGDSAMYLCASSLPNQPQHFGDGTRLSIL.

Regarding this clone: Sequence at one end of the junction differs from germline and may be a read error. The V and J genes are TRBV7-7 and TRBJ1-5; D is unresolved. Germline V gene lookup returns CDR1 SSHAT and CDR2 FNYEAQ (reference sequence). This CDR3 region has 13 residues. Here the CDR3 DNA reads TGTGCTAGCAGCGCCGGTTTCAATCAGCCCCAGCATTTT. Translation: CASSAGFNQPQHF.

V and J are TRBV4-2 and TRBJ2-2, with a tentative D call TRBD2 (5 bases). The CDR3 is 15 residues long. In germline, CDR1 is LGHNA, CDR2 YNFKEQ. V lost 0 bases, J lost 5 bases, and 10 bases lay in between. The CDR3 DNA reads as TGTGCCAGCAGCCAAGAAACGTCGGGGACCGGGGAGCTGTTTTTT. Translation gives CASSQETSGTGELFF.

This clone was observed a single time. J is TRBJ2-4 and V is TRBV20-1; D is unclear. The CDR3 loop spans 10 amino acids. V shed 8 bases and J shed 4 bases, with 6 bases lying between them. Per the germline V gene, CDR1 is DFQATT and CDR2 is SNEGSKA (reference sequence). The CDR3 DNA follows: TGCAGTTACTTGAAAAACATTCAGTACTTC. Translated: CSYLKNIQYF.